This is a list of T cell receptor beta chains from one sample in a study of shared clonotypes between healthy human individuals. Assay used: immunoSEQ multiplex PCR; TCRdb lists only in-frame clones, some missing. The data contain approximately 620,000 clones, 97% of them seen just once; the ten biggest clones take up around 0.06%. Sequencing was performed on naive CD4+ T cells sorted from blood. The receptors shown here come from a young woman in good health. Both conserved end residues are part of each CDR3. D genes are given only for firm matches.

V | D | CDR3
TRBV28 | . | CASSFQGILAKNIQYF
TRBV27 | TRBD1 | CASSRTRMTGQGHEQYF
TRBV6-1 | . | CASSPSYEQYF
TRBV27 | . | CASSGGSAYNEQFF
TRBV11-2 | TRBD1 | CASSLGGTGYNQPQHF
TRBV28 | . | CASSIGTASSYEQYF
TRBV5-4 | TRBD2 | CASSLLAGTETQYF
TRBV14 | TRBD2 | CASSQVPSGVETQYF
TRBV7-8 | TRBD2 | CASSKGTSGTLSTDTQYF
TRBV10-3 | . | CAISEAGAKNIQYF
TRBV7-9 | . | CASSPSRTDSYEQYF
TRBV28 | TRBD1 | CASTWDRGLAPLHF
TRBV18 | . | CASSPGVWAGYQPQHF
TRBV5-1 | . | CASSRTVSYEQYF
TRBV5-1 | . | CASSLGGGPYEQYF
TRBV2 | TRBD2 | CASRGGPSGRAGNEQFF
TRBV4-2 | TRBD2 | CASSPTSDGNEQFF
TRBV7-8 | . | CASTRARTTIHTQYF
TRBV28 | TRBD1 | CASSFLGTGGNQPQHF
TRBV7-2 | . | CASSLVRAGGVYGYTF
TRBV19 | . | CASSPGVGSYNEQFF
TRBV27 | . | CASSQQGKVGKLFF
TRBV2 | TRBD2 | CASRGLAGVYEQYF
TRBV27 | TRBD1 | CASSPRTGGGEKLFF
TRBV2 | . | CASSELLAGPPKNIQYF
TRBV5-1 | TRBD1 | CASISRPGTGDTGELFF
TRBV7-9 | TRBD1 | CASVSQGAINIQYF
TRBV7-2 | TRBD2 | CASSFTGTSGHNEQFF
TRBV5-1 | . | CASSQLQSGANVLTF
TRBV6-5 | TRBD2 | CASSRGGGLYNEQFF
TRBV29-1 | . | CSVGSGSYNEQFF
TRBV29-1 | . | CSVEDQQGGEQYF
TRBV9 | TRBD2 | CASNREAHDDTQYF
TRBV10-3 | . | CAISRDTNTGELFF
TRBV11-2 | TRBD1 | CASSLSGTGRTEAFF
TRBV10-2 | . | CASSPARGLGRAQETQYF
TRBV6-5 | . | CASSYSKGGTEAFF
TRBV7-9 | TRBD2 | CASSLIWTSGVENEQYF
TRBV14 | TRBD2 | CASSPPLAGAGYNEQFF
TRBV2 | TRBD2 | CASSPTSGGYNEQFF
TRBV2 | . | CASSMAGTRNTGELFF
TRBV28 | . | CASSLSPSLANEKLFF
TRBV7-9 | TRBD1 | CASRDTGAANYGYTF
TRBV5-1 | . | CASSARTVNSGANVLTF
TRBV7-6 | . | CASSLSAGPPDEYGYTF
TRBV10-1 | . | CATQGSPGTQYF
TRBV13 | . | CASSPPGGPDTQYF
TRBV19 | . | CASSIYGSNYGYTF
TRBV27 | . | CASRWGAGGGYTF
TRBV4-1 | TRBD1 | CASSQWTGGLQETQYF
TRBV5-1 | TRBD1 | CASSLGDRGREQYF
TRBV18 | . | CASSPTVDQPQHF
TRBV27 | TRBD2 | CASSPLQFYGLAPSNEQFF